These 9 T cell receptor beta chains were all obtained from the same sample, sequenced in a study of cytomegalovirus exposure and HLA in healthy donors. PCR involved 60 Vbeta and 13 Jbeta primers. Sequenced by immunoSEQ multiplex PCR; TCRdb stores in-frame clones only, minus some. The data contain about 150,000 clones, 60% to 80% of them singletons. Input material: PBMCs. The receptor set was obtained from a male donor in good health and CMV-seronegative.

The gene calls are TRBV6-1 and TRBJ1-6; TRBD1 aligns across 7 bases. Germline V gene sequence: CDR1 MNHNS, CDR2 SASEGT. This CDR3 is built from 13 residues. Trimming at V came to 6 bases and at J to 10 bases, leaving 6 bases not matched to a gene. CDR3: CASRRDSRSPLHF. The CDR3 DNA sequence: TGTGCCAGCAGGAGGGACAGTAGGTCACCCCTCCACTTT.

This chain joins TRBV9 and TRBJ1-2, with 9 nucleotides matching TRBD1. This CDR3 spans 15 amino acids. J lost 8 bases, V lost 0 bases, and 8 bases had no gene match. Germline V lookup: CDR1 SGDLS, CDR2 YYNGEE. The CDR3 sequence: CASSVGVQGAEGYTF. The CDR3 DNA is TGTGCCAGCAGCGTAGGGGTACAGGGGGCTGAGGGCTACACCTTC.

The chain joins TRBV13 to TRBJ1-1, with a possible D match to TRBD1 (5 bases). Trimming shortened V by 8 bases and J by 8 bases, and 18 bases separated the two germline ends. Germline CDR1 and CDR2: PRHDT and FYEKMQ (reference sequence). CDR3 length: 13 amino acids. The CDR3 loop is CASGGVPATEAFF. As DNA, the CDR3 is TGTGCCAGCGGGGGGGTCCCGGCGACCGAAGCTTTCTTT.

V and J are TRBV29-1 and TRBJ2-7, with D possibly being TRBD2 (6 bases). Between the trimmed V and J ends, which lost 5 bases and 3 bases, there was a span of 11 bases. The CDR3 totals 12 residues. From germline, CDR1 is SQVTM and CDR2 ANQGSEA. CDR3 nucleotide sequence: TGCAGCGTTACGGGACTTATCTACGAGCAGTACTTC. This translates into CSVTGLIYEQYF.

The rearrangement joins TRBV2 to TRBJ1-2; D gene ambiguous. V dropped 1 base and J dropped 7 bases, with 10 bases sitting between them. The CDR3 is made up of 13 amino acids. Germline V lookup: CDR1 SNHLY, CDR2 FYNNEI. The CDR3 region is CASSEEAGSGYTF. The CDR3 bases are TGTGCCAGCAGTGAAGAGGCAGGCAGTGGCTACACCTTC.

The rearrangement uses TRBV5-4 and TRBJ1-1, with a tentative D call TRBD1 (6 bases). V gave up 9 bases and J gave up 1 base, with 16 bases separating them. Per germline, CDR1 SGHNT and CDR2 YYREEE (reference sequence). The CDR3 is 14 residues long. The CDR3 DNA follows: TGTGCCATCAGACTCGGACAGAAGAACACTGAAGCTTTCTTT. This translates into CAIRLGQKNTEAFF.

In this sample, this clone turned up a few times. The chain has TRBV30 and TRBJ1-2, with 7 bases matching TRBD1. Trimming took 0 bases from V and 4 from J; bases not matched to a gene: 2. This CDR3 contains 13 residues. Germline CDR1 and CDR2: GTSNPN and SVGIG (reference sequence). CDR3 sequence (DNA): TGTGCCTGGAGTGTCCAGGGGGTCTATGGCTACACCTTC. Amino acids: CAWSVQGVYGYTF.

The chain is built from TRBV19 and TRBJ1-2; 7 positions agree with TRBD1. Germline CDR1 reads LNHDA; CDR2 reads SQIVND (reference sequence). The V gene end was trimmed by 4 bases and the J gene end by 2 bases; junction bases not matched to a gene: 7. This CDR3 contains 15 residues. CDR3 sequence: CASSTTGDANYGYTF. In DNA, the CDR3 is TGTGCCAGTAGTACTACAGGGGATGCGAACTATGGCTACACCTTC.

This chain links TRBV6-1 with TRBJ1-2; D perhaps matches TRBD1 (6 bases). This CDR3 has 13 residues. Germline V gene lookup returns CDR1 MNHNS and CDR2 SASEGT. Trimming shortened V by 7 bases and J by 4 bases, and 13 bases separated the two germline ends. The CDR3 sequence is CASTSGQSYGYTF. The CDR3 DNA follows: TGTGCCAGCACCTCCGGACAGTCCTATGGCTACACCTTC.